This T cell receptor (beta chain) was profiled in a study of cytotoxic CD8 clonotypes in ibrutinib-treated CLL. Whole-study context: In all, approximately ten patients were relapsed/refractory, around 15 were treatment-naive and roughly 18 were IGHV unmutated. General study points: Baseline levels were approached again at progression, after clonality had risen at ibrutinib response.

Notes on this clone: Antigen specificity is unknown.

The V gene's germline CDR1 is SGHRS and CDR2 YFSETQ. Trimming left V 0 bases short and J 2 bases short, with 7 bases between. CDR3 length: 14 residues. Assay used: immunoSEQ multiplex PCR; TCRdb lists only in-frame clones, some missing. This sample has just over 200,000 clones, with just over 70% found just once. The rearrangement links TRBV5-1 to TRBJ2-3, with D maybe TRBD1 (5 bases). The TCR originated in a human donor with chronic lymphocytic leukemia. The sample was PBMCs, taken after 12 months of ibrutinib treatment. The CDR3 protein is CASSLGQNTDTQYF. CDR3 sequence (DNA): TGCGCCAGCAGCTTGGGACAGAACACAGATACGCAGTATTTT.